This T cell receptor (beta chain) was recorded in a study of T cells in Graves' hyperthyroidism and ophthalmopathy. General study results and limits: The model foresaw ophthalmopathy a median approximately 6.1 months prior to onset.

It was RNA transcripts that yielded the amplified TCR beta CDR3 regions. HTBI primers were used for first-round RT-PCR of the TCR CDR3. TCRdb re-analysed the multiplex PCR reads in MiXCR, keeping a single row per CDR3 protein. This sample yields some 570,000 distinct CDR3 sequences, of which 12% to 15% are seen a single time; less than 9% belongs to the top ten. Trimming stripped 0 bases from V and 13 bases from J, with 10 bases between. CDR3 length: 13 amino acids. CDR1 is MGHRA, CDR2 YSYEKL, per germline. In the case of this clonotype: Its antigen is unknown.

This chain joins TRBV4-1 and TRBJ1-6; a weak D match, TRBD1 (5 bases). The sequence was obtained from a woman between 18 and 30 years old with Graves' ophthalmopathy. What was sequenced was blood. CDR3 coding DNA: TGCGCCAGCAGCCAAGAGGAAGGGGCTCCCCTCCACTTT. It specifies CASSQEEGAPLHF.